These 25 T cell receptor beta chains share one sample of origin, sequenced in a study of cytomegalovirus exposure and HLA in healthy donors. The PCR used 60 Vbeta and 13 Jbeta primers. Profiling relied on immunoSEQ multiplex PCR, and the TCRdb table lists in-frame clones only, not all of them. This repertoire shows 42,000 or so clones, 50% found once; its top ten account for over 10%. Sequenced: PBMCs. The receptors were gathered from a human donor in good health.

This chain uses TRBV7-2 with TRBJ2-5; D possibly corresponds to TRBD1 (6 bases). The CDR3 loop spans 14 amino acids. In germline, CDR1 is SGHTA, CDR2 FQGNSA. The germline V and J ends were trimmed by 6 bases and 5 bases, with 16 bases remaining between them. The CDR3 here is CASRPTGYRETQYF. DNA for the CDR3: TGTGCCAGCAGGCCCACAGGGTACCGGGAGACCCAGTACTTC.

The chain employs TRBV5-1 and TRBJ2-1, with D maybe TRBD2 (7 bases). This CDR3 region has 15 residues. CDR1 SGHRS and CDR2 YFSETQ come from the germline V gene. V shed 5 bases and J shed 0 bases, with 12 bases lying between them. This CDR3 is CASRRGGYSYNEQFF. Here the CDR3 DNA reads TGCGCCAGCAGAAGGGGGGGTTACTCCTACAATGAGCAGTTCTTC.

V usage is TRBV27 and J usage is TRBJ2-3; 7 bases are shared with TRBD2. Germline V gene sequence: CDR1 MNHEY, CDR2 SMNVEV (reference sequence). Trimming took 5 bases from V and 2 from J; bases not matched to a gene: 16. This CDR3 has 18 amino acids. The CDR3 loop reads CASSVPPPLRGDTDTQYF. The CDR3 DNA reads as TGTGCCAGCAGTGTACCTCCCCCCCTCCGGGGGGACACAGATACGCAGTATTTT.

V and J are TRBV28 and TRBJ1-2, with 8 bases fitting TRBD1. There are 15 residues in the CDR3. Looked up from germline, CDR1 is MDHEN and CDR2 is SYDVKM. J gave up 6 bases and V 6 bases, and 12 bases lay outside the gene matches. CDR3 sequence (DNA): TGTGCCAGCAGAACCCGGACAGGGAATCGGAATGGCTACACCTTC. Translation: CASRTRTGNRNGYTF.

V gene TRBV9 combines with J gene TRBJ2-6, with TRBD1 identical over 7 bases. J was trimmed by 4 bases and V by 4 bases; bases with no gene match: 8. Germline V gene lookup returns CDR1 SGDLS and CDR2 YYNGEE. CDR3 size: 16 residues. CDR3 nucleotides: TGTGCCAGCAGCCTCACTACAGGGGAAGGGGCCAACGTCCTGACTTTC. Its translation: CASSLTTGEGANVLTF. The full variable domain, its missing parts supplied by reference TRBV9 and TRBJ2-6, is DSGVTQTPKHLITATGQRVTLRCSPRSGDLSVYWYQQSLDQGLQFLIQYYNGEERAKGNILERFSAQQFPDLHSELNLSSLELGDSALYFCASSLTTGEGANVLTFGAGSRLTVL.

This clone was seen a few times. V and J are TRBV6-5 and TRBJ1-3; no reliable D call. The CDR3 totals 15 residues. Germline-derived CDR1 and CDR2 are MNHEY and SVGAGI. V gave up 6 bases and J gave up 0 bases, with 12 bases separating them. CDR3: CASRAGSASGNTIYF. CDR3 sequence (DNA): TGTGCCAGCAGGGCGGGGTCTGCCTCTGGAAACACCATATATTTT.

This clone was picked up a small number of times. This chain connects TRBV19 to TRBJ2-2; 12 positions match TRBD2. Trimming removed 5 bases from V and 6 bases from J; junction bases left unmatched: 4. Germline V gene sequence: CDR1 LNHDA, CDR2 SQIVND (reference sequence). The CDR3 spans 15 residues. CDR3: CASSSASGRAGELFF. The CDR3 DNA reads TGTGCCAGTAGTTCAGCTAGCGGGAGGGCCGGGGAGCTGTTTTTT. The full variable domain, rest sourced from reference TRBV19 and TRBJ2-2, is DGGITQSPKYLFRKEGQNVTLSCEQNLNHDAMYWYRQDPGQGLRLIYYSQIVNDFQKGDIAEGYSVSREKKESFPLTVTSAQKNPTAFYLCASSSASGRAGELFFGEGSRLTVL.

The rearrangement joins TRBV2 to TRBJ1-4, with D perhaps matching TRBD1 (6 bases). Germline-derived CDR1 and CDR2 are SNHLY and FYNNEI. V was shortened by 7 bases and J by 0 bases, with 12 bases between the two germline ends. There are 15 residues in the CDR3. Here the CDR3 DNA reads TGTGCCAGCACCGGGACACTTGCAACTAATGAAAAACTGTTTTTT. Its protein product is CASTGTLATNEKLFF. Combining the CDR3 with reference TRBV2 and TRBJ1-4 gives the whole variable domain EPEVTQTPSHQVTQMGQEVILRCVPISNHLYFYWYRQILGQKVEFLVSFYNNEISEKSEIFDDQFSVERPDGSNFTLKIRSTKLEDSAMYFCASTGTLATNEKLFFGSGTQLSVL.

The chain recombines TRBV27 with TRBJ1-4; 7 bases match TRBD1. Trimming at V came to 4 bases and at J to 4 bases, leaving 12 bases not matched to a gene. The CDR3 covers 17 residues. CDR1 and CDR2 (germline): MNHEY, SMNVEV (reference sequence). CDR3 in DNA: TGTGCCAGCAGTTCACTAACCTTCCGGGACAGTAATGAAAAACTGTTTTTT. This translates into CASSSLTFRDSNEKLFF. Using reference TRBV27 and TRBJ1-4 for the parts outside the CDR3, the full variable domain is EAQVTQNPRYLITVTGKKLTVTCSQNMNHEYMSWYRQDPGLGLRQIYYSMNVEVTDKGDVPEGYKVSRKEKRNFPLILESPSPNQTSLYFCASSSLTFRDSNEKLFFGSGTQLSVL.

The genes are TRBV9 and TRBJ1-6, with 8 bases identical to TRBD1. Germline assignment: CDR1 SGDLS and CDR2 YYNGEE. Trimming cost V 3 bases and J 5 bases; bases outside gene matches: 10. The CDR3 runs to 17 residues. The CDR3 loop is CASSARSGQGNNSPLHF. CDR3 coding DNA: TGTGCCAGCAGCGCGCGATCTGGACAGGGTAATAATTCACCCCTCCACTTT.

This chain uses TRBV4-1 with TRBJ1-5; D call uncertain. Per the germline V gene, CDR1 is MGHRA and CDR2 is YSYEKL. V was trimmed by 0 bases and J by 0 bases, leaving 18 bases between them. The CDR3 totals 19 residues. The chain's CDR3 is CASSQDPPASGYSNQPQHF. CDR3 bases: TGCGCCAGCAGCCAAGATCCCCCAGCCTCGGGATATAGCAATCAGCCCCAGCATTTT.

The chain employs TRBV5-6 and TRBJ2-7, with D possibly TRBD2 on 6 matching bases. The CDR3 has 14 residues. The germline CDR1 and CDR2 sequences are SGHDT and YYEEEE. V shed 0 bases and J shed 2 bases, with 9 bases lying between them. The CDR3 DNA reads TGTGCCAGCAGCTTGGGAGGGAGGACCTACGAGCAGTACTTC. Residues: CASSLGGRTYEQYF. The variable domain in full, with the rest retrieved from reference TRBV5-6 and TRBJ2-7, is DAGVTQSPTHLIKTRGQQVTLRCSPKSGHDTVSWYQQALGQGPQFIFQYYEEEERQRGNFPDRFSGHQFPNYSSELNVNALLLGDSALYLCASSLGGRTYEQYFGPGTRLTVT.

The rearrangement uses TRBV9 and TRBJ1-2, with 9 bases identical to TRBD1. This CDR3 is 18 amino acids long. CDR1 SGDLS and CDR2 YYNGEE come from the germline V gene. V gave up 4 bases and J gave up 2 bases; unmatched junction bases: 15. This chain's CDR3 is CASSSSQGDRALNYGYTF. The CDR3 bases are TGTGCCAGCAGCTCATCCCAAGGGGACAGGGCCCTAAACTATGGCTACACCTTC.

The chain employs TRBV6-5 and TRBJ2-7; 9 bases fit TRBD2. With V trimmed by 6 bases and J by 1 base, 7 bases remained unmatched. The CDR3 runs to 15 residues. Germline V gene data show CDR1 as MNHEY and CDR2 as SVGAGI. The CDR3 region is CASRTSGAPSYEQYF. In DNA form, the CDR3 reads TGTGCCAGCAGGACTAGCGGCGCCCCTTCCTACGAGCAGTACTTC.

This clone came up a few times. One junction end does not reproduce the germline sequence, and a read error may be involved. The rearrangement joins TRBV7-9 to TRBJ1-4, with D possibly matching TRBD1 (5 bases). CDR1 and CDR2 (germline): SEHNR, FQNEAQ (reference sequence). This CDR3 spans 13 amino acids. The chain's CDR3 is CASSLDGATEIVF. The CDR3 nucleotides read TGTGCCAGCAGCTTAGACGGTGCGACAGAAATTGTTTTT. The whole variable domain, filled in from reference TRBV7-9 and TRBJ1-4, reads DTGVSQNPRHKITKRGQNVTFRCDPISEHNRLYWYRQTLGQGPEFLTYFQNEAQLEKSRLLSDRFSAERPKGSFSTLEIQRTEQGDSAMYLCASSLDGATEIVFGSGTQLSVL.

There are a few counts of this clone. The rearrangement uses TRBV9 and TRBJ2-7; possibly TRBD2 for D (6 bases). Germline CDR1 and CDR2: SGDLS and YYNGEE. This CDR3 has 16 amino acids. The V end lost 4 bases, the J end lost 2 bases, and 19 bases lay between the germline ends. The CDR3 region is CASSPSGERVAYEQYF. For the CDR3, the DNA is TGTGCCAGCAGCCCGTCGGGGGAGCGGGTCGCCTACGAGCAGTACTTC.

The chain recombines TRBV27 with TRBJ1-6, with TRBD1 identical over 9 bases. The CDR3 sequence is 15 residues long. From germline, CDR1 is MNHEY and CDR2 SMNVEV (reference sequence). V shed 11 bases and J 2 bases; nucleotides not matched to a gene: 7. The CDR3 sequence: CAARQGGAYNSPLHF. The CDR3 bases are TGTGCCGCCAGACAGGGGGGCGCCTATAATTCACCCCTCCACTTT.

The chain links TRBV5-4 to TRBJ2-2; 9 bases agree with TRBD2. Germline values: CDR1 SGHNT, CDR2 YYREEE (reference sequence). The V segment lost 6 bases and the J segment 2 bases; nucleotides outside the gene matches: 5. This CDR3 spans 15 amino acids. The CDR3 loop reads CASTRRGGNTGELFF. The CDR3 nucleotides are TGTGCCAGCACCCGGCGGGGGGGAAACACCGGGGAGCTGTTTTTT.

This sequence joins TRBV9 and TRBJ2-7; 7 bases line up with TRBD1. After removal of 0 bases from V and 3 bases from J, the junction contained 6 bases not matched to a gene. The germline gives CDR1 SGDLS, CDR2 YYNGEE. The CDR3 has 15 amino acids. The CDR3 loop is CASSVGEGADYEQYF. The DNA of the CDR3 is TGTGCCAGCAGCGTAGGTGAGGGGGCGGACTACGAGCAGTACTTC. The entire variable domain, with the rest obtained from reference TRBV9 and TRBJ2-7, is as follows: DSGVTQTPKHLITATGQRVTLRCSPRSGDLSVYWYQQSLDQGLQFLIQYYNGEERAKGNILERFSAQQFPDLHSELNLSSLELGDSALYFCASSVGEGADYEQYFGPGTRLTVT.

V gene TRBV5-1 combines with J gene TRBJ2-5; TRBD2 matches at 9 bases. With V trimmed by 0 bases and J by 10 bases, 10 bases remained unmatched. The germline V gene has CDR1 SGHRS and CDR2 YFSETQ. The CDR3 extends over 15 amino acids. CDR3 nucleotide sequence: TGCGCCAGCAGCTTGGGGGCGGGGGGGTGTGAAGACCAGTACTTC. Translating gives CASSLGAGGCEDQYF.

This chain joins TRBV30 and TRBJ1-1; D possibly corresponds to TRBD1 (5 bases). Germline loops: CDR1 GTSNPN, CDR2 SVGIG (reference sequence). There are 13 residues in the CDR3. Trimming cost V 5 bases and J 2 bases, with 12 bases left between them. The CDR3 bases are TGTGCCTGGGCAAAAGGGGTTAACACTGAAGCTTTCTTT. This encodes CAWAKGVNTEAFF.

The chain has TRBV5-1 and TRBJ2-7; D gene unclear. There are 12 residues in the CDR3. V was cut by 4 bases and J by 5 bases, with 10 bases left in between. CDR1 SGHRS and CDR2 YFSETQ come from the germline V gene. CDR3 protein: CASSPGSHEQYF. As DNA, the CDR3 is TGCGCCAGCAGCCCCGGGTCCCACGAGCAGTACTTC.

The chain joins TRBV2 to TRBJ2-7; perhaps TRBD1 as D (5 bases). Trimming pared 6 bases from V and 8 bases from J, leaving 17 bases between. CDR1 and CDR2 (germline): SNHLY, FYNNEI. The CDR3 spans 13 residues. This CDR3 reads CASSVDTGDQQYF. In DNA form, the CDR3 reads TGTGCCAGCAGCGTAGACACAGGTGATCAGCAGTACTTC.

This chain connects TRBV14 to TRBJ2-1, with TRBD2 matching over 8 bases. The CDR3 runs to 17 residues. Germline lookup yields CDR1 SGHDN and CDR2 FVKESK. Trimming cost V 3 bases and J 9 bases; bases outside gene matches: 16. Here the CDR3 reads CASSQVWRGARNAEQFF. As DNA, the CDR3 is TGTGCCAGCAGCCAGGTATGGCGGGGGGCAAGAAACGCTGAGCAGTTCTTC.

This clone turned up a few times. The chain couples TRBV27 to TRBJ1-1; D ambiguous. The germline V gene encodes CDR1 MNHEY and CDR2 SMNVEV (reference sequence). The CDR3 is made up of 12 amino acids. V was pared by 8 bases and J by 0 bases, with 7 bases between. The CDR3 DNA follows: TGTGCCAGCCCTGGGCTGAACACTGAAGCTTTCTTT. Translated, it gives CASPGLNTEAFF.